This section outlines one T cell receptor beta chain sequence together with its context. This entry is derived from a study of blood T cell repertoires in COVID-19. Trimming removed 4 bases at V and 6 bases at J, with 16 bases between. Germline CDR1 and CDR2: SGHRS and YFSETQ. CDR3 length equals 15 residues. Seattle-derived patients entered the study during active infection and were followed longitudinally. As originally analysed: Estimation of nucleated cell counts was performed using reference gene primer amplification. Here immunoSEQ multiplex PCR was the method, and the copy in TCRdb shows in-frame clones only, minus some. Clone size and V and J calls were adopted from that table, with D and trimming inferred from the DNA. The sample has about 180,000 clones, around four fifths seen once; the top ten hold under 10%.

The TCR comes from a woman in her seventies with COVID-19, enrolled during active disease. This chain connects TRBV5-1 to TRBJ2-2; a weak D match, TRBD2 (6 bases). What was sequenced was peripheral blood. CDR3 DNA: TGCGCCAGCAGCGGAGGGGCTTCCGTGCCCGGGGAGCTGTTTTTT. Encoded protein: CASSGGASVPGELFF.